A selection of T cell receptor beta chains follows, all from one sample in a study of blood T cell repertoires in COVID-19. Method: immunoSEQ multiplex PCR; TCRdb's copy keeps in-frame clones and lacks some. The sample records around 110,000 clones, 60% to 85% being singletons. The sample comprised peripheral blood. These receptors all come from an elderly man with COVID-19, enrolled during active disease. CDR3s include the opening cysteine and the closing phenylalanine or tryptophan. Each record gives: D gene, V gene, J gene, clone size, CDR3 protein, CDR3 DNA. A D gene is named only where the DNA matches it firmly. Rows may omit the clone size; those that give it use once, few, many or a size class.

D: -
V: TRBV28
J: TRBJ2-7
size: -
CDR3: CASSPGEASEQYF
DNA: TGTGCCAGCAGTCCCGGGGAGGCCTCCGAGCAGTACTTC

D: -
V: TRBV10-3
J: TRBJ1-2
size: once
CDR3: CAIAPSPSRGYTF
DNA: TGTGCCATCGCTCCTTCTCCCTCGCGGGGCTACACCTTC

D: TRBD2
V: TRBV5-1
J: TRBJ2-5
size: -
CDR3: CASSRTSEYQETQYF
DNA: TGCGCCAGCAGCAGGACTAGCGAGTACCAAGAGACCCAGTACTTC

D: TRBD1
V: TRBV6-4
J: TRBJ1-1
size: -
CDR3: CASSRDRSGTEAFF
DNA: TGTGCCAGCAGTCGGGACAGGAGTGGTACTGAAGCTTTCTTT

D: TRBD1
V: TRBV19
J: TRBJ1-5
size: -
CDR3: CASTQGDSNQPQHF
DNA: TGTGCCAGTACACAGGGGGACAGCAATCAGCCCCAGCATTTT

D: -
V: TRBV7-2
J: TRBJ2-7
size: few
CDR3: CASSLVAGSPVYEQYF
DNA: TGTGCCAGCAGCTTAGTCGCGGGCAGCCCCGTGTACGAGCAGTACTTC

D: -
V: TRBV7-2
J: TRBJ2-2
size: -
CDR3: CASSLATGRAGELFF
DNA: TGTGCCAGCAGCTTAGCTACAGGGCGGGCCGGGGAGCTGTTTTTT

D: -
V: TRBV30
J: TRBJ1-5
size: few
CDR3: CAWSQGFLNQPQHF
DNA: TGTGCCTGGAGTCAGGGGTTCCTTAATCAGCCCCAGCATTTT

D: TRBD2
V: TRBV5-1
J: TRBJ2-3
size: -
CDR3: CASSLARGGLGTDTQYF
DNA: TGCGCCAGCAGCTTGGCCCGGGGGGGCCTAGGCACAGATACGCAGTATTTT

D: TRBD1
V: TRBV28
J: TRBJ2-5
size: -
CDR3: CASSRQGAETQYF
DNA: TGTGCCAGCAGTAGACAGGGGGCTGAGACCCAGTACTTC

D: -
V: TRBV5-1
J: TRBJ2-7
size: -
CDR3: CASGSDTRSYEQYF
DNA: TGCGCCAGCGGCTCTGACACCCGCTCCTACGAGCAGTACTTC

D: -
V: TRBV21-1
J: TRBJ2-7
size: -
CDR3: CASSLRTSGALSSYEQYF
DNA: TGTGCCAGCAGCCTACGGACTAGCGGGGCCCTCAGCTCCTACGAGCAGTACTTC

D: -
V: TRBV1
J: TRBJ2-1
size: -
CDR3: CTSSPRLAGVVGGSSYNEQFF
DNA: TGCACCAGCAGCCCTCGACTAGCGGGAGTAGTGGGTGGGAGCTCCTACAATGAGCAGTTCTTC

D: -
V: TRBV6-5
J: TRBJ2-7
size: -
CDR3: CASRPGTDYEQYF
DNA: TGTGCCAGCAGGCCCGGGACTGACTACGAGCAGTACTTC

D: -
V: TRBV28
J: TRBJ2-2
size: -
CDR3: CASSLGGAAGELFF
DNA: TGTGCCAGCAGTTTAGGAGGGGCGGCCGGGGAGCTGTTTTTT

D: -
V: TRBV5-1
J: TRBJ2-3
size: once
CDR3: CASSLPTDGLTDTQYF
DNA: TGCGCCAGCAGCTTGCCGACAGATGGTCTCACAGATACGCAGTATTTT

D: TRBD2
V: TRBV4-2
J: TRBJ2-7
size: once
CDR3: CASSQAMASGSKEQYF
DNA: TGTGCCAGCAGCCAAGCCATGGCTAGCGGGAGTAAAGAGCAGTACTTC

D: -
V: TRBV20-1
J: TRBJ1-2
size: few
CDR3: CSAPRRGGEIF
DNA: TGCAGTGCCCCTAGGCGGGGGGGTGAGATATTC

D: -
V: TRBV7-9
J: TRBJ1-6
size: -
CDR3: CASSNDPAAFPLHF
DNA: TGTGCCAGCAGCAATGACCCGGCGGCCTTCCCCCTCCACTTT

D: -
V: TRBV11-2
J: TRBJ1-2
size: -
CDR3: CASSDPDSGLNYGYTF
DNA: TGTGCCAGCAGCGACCCGGACAGCGGTTTAAACTATGGCTACACCTTC

D: -
V: TRBV7-6
J: TRBJ1-1
size: -
CDR3: CASSLDTTRTEAFF
DNA: TGTGCCAGCAGCTTAGATACGACGAGGACTGAAGCTTTCTTT

D: TRBD1
V: TRBV7-3
J: TRBJ1-2
size: few
CDR3: CASSPQGGYGYTF
DNA: TGTGCCAGCAGCCCACAGGGGGGCTATGGCTACACCTTC

D: TRBD1
V: TRBV12-3/TRBV12-4
J: TRBJ1-2
size: -
CDR3: CASSFLTGNGYTF
DNA: TGTGCCAGCAGTTTCTTGACAGGGAATGGCTACACCTTC

D: -
V: TRBV18
J: TRBJ2-1
size: -
CDR3: CASSRDSRSSYNEQFF
DNA: TGTGCCAGCTCAAGGGACTCCAGGAGCTCCTACAATGAGCAGTTCTTC

D: -
V: TRBV11-2
J: TRBJ1-1
size: -
CDR3: CASSHFRGDMNTEAFF
DNA: TGTGCCAGCAGTCATTTCCGGGGAGACATGAACACTGAAGCTTTCTTT

D: TRBD1
V: TRBV7-6
J: TRBJ2-3
size: -
CDR3: CASSRDRAPDTQYF
DNA: TGTGCCAGCAGCCGAGACAGGGCCCCCGATACGCAGTATTTT

D: -
V: TRBV18
J: TRBJ1-6
size: -
CDR3: CASSPEQGDNSPLHF
DNA: TGTGCCAGCTCACCAGAACAGGGAGATAATTCACCCCTCCACTTT

D: TRBD1
V: TRBV5-1
J: TRBJ1-1
size: -
CDR3: CASTAQGANTEAFF
DNA: TGCGCCAGCACCGCTCAGGGGGCGAACACTGAAGCTTTCTTT

D: TRBD1
V: TRBV18
J: TRBJ1-5
size: -
CDR3: CASSVTGSRNQPQHF
DNA: TGTGCCAGCTCAGTGACAGGGTCGCGCAATCAGCCCCAGCATTTT

D: TRBD2
V: TRBV19
J: TRBJ2-5
size: -
CDR3: CASSMGGRADQETQYF
DNA: TGTGCCAGTAGTATGGGTGGGAGGGCGGACCAAGAGACCCAGTACTTC

D: TRBD1
V: TRBV7-2
J: TRBJ1-1
size: -
CDR3: CASSFRTGGNTEAFF
DNA: TGTGCCAGCAGCTTTCGGACAGGGGGCAACACTGAAGCTTTCTTT

D: -
V: TRBV3-1/TRBV3-2
J: TRBJ1-1
size: few
CDR3: CASSQGSGSTEAFF
DNA: TGTGCCAGCAGCCAAGGTTCAGGTTCGACTGAAGCTTTCTTT

D: TRBD1
V: TRBV5-6
J: TRBJ2-7
size: few
CDR3: CASSYGTGSYEQYF
DNA: TGTGCCAGCAGTTACGGGACAGGGTCCTACGAGCAGTACTTC

D: TRBD2
V: TRBV7-8
J: TRBJ2-1
size: -
CDR3: CASSFQGAGGMQFF
DNA: TGTGCCAGCAGCTTCCAGGGAGCGGGAGGTATGCAGTTCTTC

D: TRBD1
V: TRBV6-5
J: TRBJ1-1
size: -
CDR3: CASSYVQGASTEAFF
DNA: TGTGCCAGCAGTTACGTTCAGGGGGCATCCACTGAAGCTTTCTTT

D: -
V: TRBV11-2
J: TRBJ2-2
size: -
CDR3: CASSSDRTGELFF
DNA: TGTGCCAGCAGCTCGGACAGAACCGGGGAGCTGTTTTTT